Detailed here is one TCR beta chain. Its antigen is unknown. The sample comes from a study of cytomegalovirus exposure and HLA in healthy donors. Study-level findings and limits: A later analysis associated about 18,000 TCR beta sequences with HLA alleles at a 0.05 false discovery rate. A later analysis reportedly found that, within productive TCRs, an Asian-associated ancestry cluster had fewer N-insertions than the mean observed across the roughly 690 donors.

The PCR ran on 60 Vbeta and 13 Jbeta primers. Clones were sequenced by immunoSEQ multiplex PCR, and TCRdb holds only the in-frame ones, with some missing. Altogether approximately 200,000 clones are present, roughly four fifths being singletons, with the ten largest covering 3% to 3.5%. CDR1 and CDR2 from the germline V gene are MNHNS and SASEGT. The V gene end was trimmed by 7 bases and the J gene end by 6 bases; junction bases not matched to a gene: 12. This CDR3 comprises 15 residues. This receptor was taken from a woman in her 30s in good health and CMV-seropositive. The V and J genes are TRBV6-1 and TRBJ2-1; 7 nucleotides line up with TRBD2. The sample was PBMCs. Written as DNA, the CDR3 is TGTGCCAGCACCCAAAGGGCAGGGAGGGTCAATGAGCAGTTCTTC. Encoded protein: CASTQRAGRVNEQFF.